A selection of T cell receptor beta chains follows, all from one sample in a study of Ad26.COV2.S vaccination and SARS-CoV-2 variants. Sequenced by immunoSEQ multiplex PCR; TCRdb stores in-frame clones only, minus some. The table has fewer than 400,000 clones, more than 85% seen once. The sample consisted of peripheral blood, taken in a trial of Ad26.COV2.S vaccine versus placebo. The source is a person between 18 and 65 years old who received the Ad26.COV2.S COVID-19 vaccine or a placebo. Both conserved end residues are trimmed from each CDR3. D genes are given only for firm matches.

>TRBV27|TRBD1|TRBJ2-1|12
ASSPGTGGREQF
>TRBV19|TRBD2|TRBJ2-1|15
ASSIRAGGSSYNEQF
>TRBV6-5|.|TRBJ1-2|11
ASSYSRGNGYT
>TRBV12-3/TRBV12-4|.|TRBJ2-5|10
ASSSPAETQY
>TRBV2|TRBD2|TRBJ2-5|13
ASSTGLAGAETQY
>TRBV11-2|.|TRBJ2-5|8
ASSKETQY
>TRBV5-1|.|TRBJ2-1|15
ASSRGGWGDLYNEQF
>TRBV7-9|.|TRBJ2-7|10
ASSGSPGEQY
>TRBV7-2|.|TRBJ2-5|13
ASSSQRGGRETQY
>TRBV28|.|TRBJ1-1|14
ASSLFGPVRNTEAF
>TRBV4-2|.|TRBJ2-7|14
ASSLEATGLVYEQY
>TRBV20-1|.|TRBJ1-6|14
SASSGASSYNSPLH
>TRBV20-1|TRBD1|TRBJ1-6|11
SASRQGNSPLH
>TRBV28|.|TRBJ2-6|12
ASRTRGGANVLT
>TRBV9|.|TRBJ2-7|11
ASSVVPGLEQY
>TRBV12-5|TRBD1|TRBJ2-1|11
ASGQDRVNEQF
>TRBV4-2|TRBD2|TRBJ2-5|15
ASSQVLLAGGQETQY
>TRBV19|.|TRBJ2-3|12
ASSISGSTDTQY
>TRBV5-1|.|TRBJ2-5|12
ASSLGTHQETQY
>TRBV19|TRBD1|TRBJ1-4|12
ASNNRGIGEKLF
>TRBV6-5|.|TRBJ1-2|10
ASSANNYGYT
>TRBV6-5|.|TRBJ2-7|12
ASSYDRKSYEQY
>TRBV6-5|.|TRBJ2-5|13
ASSRAGSYQETQY
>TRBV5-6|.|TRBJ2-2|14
ASTPLGSGGTGELF
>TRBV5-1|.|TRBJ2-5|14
ASSLRQASLQETQY
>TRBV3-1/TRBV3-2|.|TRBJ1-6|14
ASSQVSPRGGSPLH
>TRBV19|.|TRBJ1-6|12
ATSLRVSNSPLH
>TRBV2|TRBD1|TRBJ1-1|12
ASSEALQGAEAF
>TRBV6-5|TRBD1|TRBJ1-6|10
ASTRGQGPLH
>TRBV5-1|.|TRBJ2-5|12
ASSLDLSQETQY
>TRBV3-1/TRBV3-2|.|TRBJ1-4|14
ASSQDKWDVGEKLF